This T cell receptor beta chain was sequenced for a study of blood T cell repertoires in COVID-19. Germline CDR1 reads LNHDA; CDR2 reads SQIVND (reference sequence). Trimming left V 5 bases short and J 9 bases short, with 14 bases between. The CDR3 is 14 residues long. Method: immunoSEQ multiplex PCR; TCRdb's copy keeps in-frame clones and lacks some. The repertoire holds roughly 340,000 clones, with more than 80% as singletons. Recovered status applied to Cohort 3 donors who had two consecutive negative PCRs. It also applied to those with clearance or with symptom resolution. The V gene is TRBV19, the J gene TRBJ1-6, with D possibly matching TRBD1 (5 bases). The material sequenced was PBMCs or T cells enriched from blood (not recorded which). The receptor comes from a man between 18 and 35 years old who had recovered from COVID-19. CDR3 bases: TGTGCCAGTAGTCCGGGGGGGGTTGGTTCACCCCTCCACTTT. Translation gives CASSPGGVGSPLHF.